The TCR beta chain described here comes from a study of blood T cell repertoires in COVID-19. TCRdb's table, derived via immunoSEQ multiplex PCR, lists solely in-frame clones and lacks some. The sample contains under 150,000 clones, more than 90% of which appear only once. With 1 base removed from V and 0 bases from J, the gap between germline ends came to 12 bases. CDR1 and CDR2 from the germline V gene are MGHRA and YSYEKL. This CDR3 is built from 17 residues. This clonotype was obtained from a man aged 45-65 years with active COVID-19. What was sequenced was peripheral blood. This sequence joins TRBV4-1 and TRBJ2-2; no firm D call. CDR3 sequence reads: CASSQVLYPPNTGELFF. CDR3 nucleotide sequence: TGCGCCAGCAGCCAAGTACTTTATCCGCCGAACACCGGGGAGCTGTTTTTT.